The 13 T cell receptor beta chains in this list originate from one sample, sequenced in a study of shared clonotypes between healthy human individuals. Profiled with immunoSEQ multiplex PCR; TCRdb holds only in-frame clones, not every one. The profile shows 1.6 million or so clones, over 95% of them singletons. Sequenced material: naive CD4+ T cells sorted from blood. Subset denoted: CD45RA+ positively selected. Source of these receptors: a young man in good health.

The V and J genes are TRBV18 and TRBJ1-4; D is uncertain. Trimming took off 4 bases at V and 3 bases at J, with 12 bases between the two ends. Germline CDR1 reads KGHSH; CDR2 reads LQKENI. The CDR3 covers 15 residues. CDR3: CASSLRPHPNEKLFF. CDR3 DNA: TGTGCCAGCTCACTCAGGCCGCATCCTAATGAAAAACTGTTTTTT.

This clone is a singleton in its sample. V is TRBV5-4 and J is TRBJ2-3; tentative D call: TRBD1 (5 bases). Germline V lookup: CDR1 SGHNT, CDR2 YYREEE (reference sequence). The V gene lost 2 bases and the J gene lost 5 bases, with 12 bases spanning the gap. The length of the CDR3 is 14 residues. CDR3 protein: CASSFSRVGDTQYF. CDR3 sequence (DNA): TGTGCCAGCAGCTTCTCCAGGGTCGGAGATACGCAGTATTTT.

The chain employs TRBV5-1 and TRBJ1-1, with D perhaps matching TRBD1 (6 bases). In germline, CDR1 is SGHRS, CDR2 YFSETQ. The germline V and J ends were trimmed by 0 bases and 5 bases, with 14 bases remaining between them. This CDR3 is built from 15 residues. CDR3 nucleotide sequence: TGCGCCAGCAGCTTGGTTCCGGGGGCAGAAACTGAAGCTTTCTTT. Translation: CASSLVPGAETEAFF. The entire variable domain, with the rest obtained from reference TRBV5-1 and TRBJ1-1, is as follows: KAGVTQTPRYLIKTRGQQVTLSCSPISGHRSVSWYQQTPGQGLQFLFEYFSETQRNKGNFPGRFSGRQFSNSRSEMNVSTLELGDSALYLCASSLVPGAETEAFFGQGTRLTVV.

The chain has TRBV7-3 and TRBJ2-1, with D possibly being TRBD1 (6 bases). There are 15 residues in the CDR3. CDR1 and CDR2 from the germline V gene are SGHTA and FQGTGA. Trimming cost V 2 bases and J 5 bases, with 13 bases left between them. CDR3 protein: CASSLSPGANNEQFF. CDR3 nucleotides: TGTGCCAGCAGCTTATCTCCAGGGGCCAACAATGAGCAGTTCTTC.

The chain carries TRBV7-2 and TRBJ1-5; possible D gene TRBD1, 5 bases. Germline CDR1 is SGHTA and CDR2 is FQGNSA. This CDR3 has 15 amino acids. Between the trimmed V and J ends, which lost 5 bases and 4 bases, there was a span of 15 bases. The CDR3 DNA is TGTGCCAGCAGCCACGCCGCAGGGCAAAATCAGCCCCAGCATTTT. Translated, it gives CASSHAAGQNQPQHF.

This clone was observed once. The V and J genes are TRBV18 and TRBJ2-1; D is unresolved. V was shortened by 1 base and J by 6 bases, with 4 bases between the two germline ends. Germline CDR1 and CDR2: KGHSH and LQKENI. The CDR3 loop spans 12 amino acids. CDR3 DNA: TGTGCCAGCTCACCACGGGTCAATGAGCAGTTCTTC. Residues: CASSPRVNEQFF. Drawing the rest from reference TRBV18 and TRBJ2-1, the complete variable domain is NAGVMQNPRHLVRRRGQEARLRCSPMKGHSHVYWYRQLPEEGLKFMVYLQKENIIDESGMPKERFSAEFPKEGPSILRIQQVVRGDSAAYFCASSPRVNEQFFGPGTRLTVL.

The chain joins TRBV7-9 to TRBJ1-2; a weak D match, TRBD1 (6 bases). The CDR3 extends over 15 amino acids. Trimming left V 1 base short and J 4 bases short, with 13 bases between. The V gene's germline CDR1 is SEHNR and CDR2 FQNEAQ (reference sequence). CDR3 coding DNA: TGTGCCAGCAGCTTAGTAGCAGGGGCTGGCTATGGCTACACCTTC. Amino acids: CASSLVAGAGYGYTF.

This clone has just one count. CDR3 nucleotides: TGTGCCAGCAGCCAGCCCCCAGGGCGGCGAATCGAGCAGTACTTC. Translation gives CASSQPPGRRIEQYF. This chain links TRBV5-6 with TRBJ2-7; tentatively, D is TRBD1 (5 bases). V was cut by 4 bases and J by 6 bases, with 20 bases left in between. The length of the CDR3 is 15 residues. Germline assignment: CDR1 SGHDT and CDR2 YYEEEE.

J is TRBJ2-7 and V is TRBV11-2; 11 bases align to TRBD2. Trimming took 0 bases from V and 10 from J; bases not matched to a gene: 11. Looked up from germline, CDR1 is SGHAT and CDR2 is FQNNGV. The CDR3 sequence is 16 residues long. The CDR3, as DNA: TGTGCCAGCAGCTTAGATCTCGGACTAGCGGGTTCATTCCAGTACTTC. Its protein product is CASSLDLGLAGSFQYF.

The genes are TRBV5-1 and TRBJ1-3, with no clear D. Germline V gives CDR1 SGHRS, CDR2 YFSETQ. The CDR3 has 12 amino acids. Trimming pared 1 base from V and 2 bases from J, leaving 1 base between. CDR3 in DNA: TGCGCCAGCAGCTTGCCTGGAAACACCATATATTTT. Its protein product is CASSLPGNTIYF. The whole variable domain, filled in from reference TRBV5-1 and TRBJ1-3, reads KAGVTQTPRYLIKTRGQQVTLSCSPISGHRSVSWYQQTPGQGLQFLFEYFSETQRNKGNFPGRFSGRQFSNSRSEMNVSTLELGDSALYLCASSLPGNTIYFGEGSWLTVV.

The chain carries TRBV6-5 and TRBJ2-1; TRBD2 aligns across 7 bases. V was pared by 6 bases and J by 4 bases, with 3 bases of the junction left unmatched. This CDR3 spans 13 amino acids. Germline assignment: CDR1 MNHEY and CDR2 SVGAGI. The CDR3 region is CASRLAVYNEQFF. CDR3 in DNA: TGTGCCAGCAGGCTAGCGGTTTACAATGAGCAGTTCTTC.

J is TRBJ1-4 and V is TRBV28; weak D call: TRBD1 (6 bases). V lost 8 bases and J 6 bases, leaving 16 bases between the germline ends. This CDR3 has 14 residues. Germline V lookup: CDR1 MDHEN, CDR2 SYDVKM. The CDR3 region has the DNA TGTGCCAGCGCCACCGTGGGGGGCGATGAAAAACTGTTTTTT. This translates into CASATVGGDEKLFF.

The chain has TRBV9 and TRBJ2-1; D gene ambiguous. Germline values: CDR1 SGDLS, CDR2 YYNGEE. Trimming left V 0 bases short and J 6 bases short, with 7 bases between. This CDR3 is built from 13 residues. DNA of the CDR3: TGTGCCAGCAGCGTAGTATCTAGCAATGAGCAGTTCTTC. Its translation: CASSVVSSNEQFF.